The rows below give T cell receptor beta chains drawn from one sample of a study of beta chain features in type 1 diabetes. TCRdb's table, derived via immunoSEQ multiplex PCR, lists solely in-frame clones and lacks some. The data contain 600,000 or so clones, 11% to 15% of them singletons. Sequences were obtained from naive CD4+ T cells from blood. The receptors shown here come from a man between 18 and 29 years old with type 1 diabetes. Each CDR3 is given with its conserved first and last residue. The D gene is left open where the match is weak. A clone size is listed for some rows: how often the clone was seen (once, few, many), or a class if it is expanded.

TRBV9	TRBJ2-1	.	.	TGTGCCAGCAGCGTAGAGGGTGAGCAGTTCTTC	CASSVEGEQFF
TRBV4-1	TRBJ2-1	few	.	TGCGCCAGCAGCCAAGATTTAGCAGAGAGCTCCTACAATGAGCAGTTCTTC	CASSQDLAESSYNEQFF
TRBV7-2	TRBJ2-7	few	TRBD2	TGTGCCAGCAGCTCGCGCCCCTGGGAGGGGAAGTACTTC	CASSSRPWEGKYF
TRBV7-2	TRBJ2-1	.	TRBD1	TGTGCCAGCAGCTCATACAGGGGGGAGTCCTACAATGAGCAGTTCTTC	CASSSYRGESYNEQFF
TRBV7-9	TRBJ1-5	few	.	TGTGCCAGCAGCTTAATGGGGGCGGGCAATCAGCCCCAGCATTTT	CASSLMGAGNQPQHF
TRBV2	TRBJ1-1	.	.	TGTGCCAGCAGCCCTCGGAGTTTGTGGGGGACTGAAGCTTTCTTT	CASSPRSLWGTEAFF
TRBV15	TRBJ2-4	.	.	TGTGCCACCAGCAGAGATGTGGACATTCAGTACTTC	CATSRDVDIQYF
TRBV29-1	TRBJ2-1	few	TRBD2	TGCAGCGTTGGGGCCAGCGGGAGGGCGAAATACAATGAGCAGTTCTTC	CSVGASGRAKYNEQFF
TRBV5-1	TRBJ2-2	.	TRBD1	TGCGCCAGCAGCTTGTCCTCCGGGACAGTGCCCGGGGAGCTGTTTTTT	CASSLSSGTVPGELFF
TRBV19	TRBJ1-5	.	TRBD1	TGTGCCAGCTCCGACAGGGTGGGCAATCAGCCCCAGCATTTT	CASSDRVGNQPQHF
TRBV27	TRBJ2-3	few	TRBD2	TGTGCCAGCACCCGGGGGGGCCGGCCCCTTAGCACAGATACGCAGTATTTT	CASTRGGRPLSTDTQYF
TRBV14	TRBJ2-3	few	.	TGTGCCAGCAGCCAAGTCGGGGCATCAGATACGCAGTATTTT	CASSQVGASDTQYF
TRBV10-3	TRBJ1-5	few	.	TGTGCCATCAGTGATAATAGCAATCAGCCCCAGCATTTT	CAISDNSNQPQHF
TRBV30	TRBJ1-3	.	.	TGTGCCTGGAATCCTGTAGGAGGAAACACCATATATTTT	CAWNPVGGNTIYF
TRBV4-1	TRBJ1-5	few	.	TGCGCCAGCAGTCGGACAGAGTATCCGATTCAGCCCCAGCATTTT	CASSRTEYPIQPQHF
TRBV10-1	TRBJ2-1	few	.	TGCGCCAGCAGTGAGTCTAGGGCCAACAATGAGCAGTTCTTC	CASSESRANNEQFF
TRBV28	TRBJ1-1	few	TRBD1	TGTGCCAGCAGTCTAGGGACAGCGAGTCGCGCTGAAGCTTTCTTT	CASSLGTASRAEAFF
TRBV19	TRBJ2-7	few	.	TGTGCCAGTAGTATAGAAGCGGGTGAGCAGTACTTC	CASSIEAGEQYF
TRBV27	TRBJ2-1	.	.	TGTGCCAGCAGTGCATCAGGGGTGGGCTCCTACAATGAGCAGTTCTTC	CASSASGVGSYNEQFF
TRBV5-1	TRBJ2-3	.	.	TGCGCCAGCAGCACCCAAATTGGTGGCACAGATACGCAGTATTTT	CASSTQIGGTDTQYF
TRBV5-1	TRBJ2-1	few	TRBD1	TGCGCCAGCAGCTTGCCAGGGACAGCGGCCAATGAGCAGTTCTTC	CASSLPGTAANEQFF
TRBV2	TRBJ1-3	.	.	TGTGCCAGCAGTCCCGGGGCTCTCTCTGGAAACACCATATATTTT	CASSPGALSGNTIYF
TRBV28	TRBJ1-1	few	TRBD1	TGTGCCAGCAGTCGAGGACAGGGGGCAATGGACACTGAAGCTTTCTTT	CASSRGQGAMDTEAFF
TRBV7-2	TRBJ2-7	.	.	TGTGCCAGCAGCTCCCGCGGGACGGACTCCTACGAGCAGTACTTC	CASSSRGTDSYEQYF
TRBV4-2	TRBJ2-1	few	TRBD1	TGTGCCAGCAGCCAAGATTATGACAGGGGGCGCGGCAATGAGCAGTTCTTC	CASSQDYDRGRGNEQFF
TRBV9	TRBJ2-1	.	TRBD2	TGTGCCAGCAGCGTAGGCGGGGGTTCTCGCAATGAGCAGTTCTTC	CASSVGGGSRNEQFF
TRBV19	TRBJ1-4	few	.	TGTGCCAGTAGTCCCGTTGGGGCCGGTGAAAAACTGTTTTTT	CASSPVGAGEKLFF
TRBV28	TRBJ2-1	few	.	TGTGCCAGCAGTTCAGCTGGAGGGGGGGCCGGTGAGCAGTTCTTC	CASSSAGGGAGEQFF
TRBV19	TRBJ2-1	.	.	TGTGCCAGTAGTATATTCAAGGTCGCAGCAGAGGATGAGCAGTTCTTC	CASSIFKVAAEDEQFF
TRBV2	TRBJ2-7	.	.	TGTGCCAGCACCCAAGAGGTTGAGCAGTACTTC	CASTQEVEQYF
TRBV18	TRBJ1-2	.	.	TGTGCCAGCTCACCAAACCAGGAAGGCGGCTACACCTTC	CASSPNQEGGYTF